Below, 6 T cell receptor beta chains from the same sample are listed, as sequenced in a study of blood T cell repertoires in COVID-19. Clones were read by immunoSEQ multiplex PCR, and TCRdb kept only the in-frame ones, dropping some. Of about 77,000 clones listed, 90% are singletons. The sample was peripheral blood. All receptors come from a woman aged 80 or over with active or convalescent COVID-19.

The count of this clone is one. This chain's CDR3 is CASSSSRDRGETQYF. The CDR3 DNA reads as TGTGCCAGCAGCTCGTCCCGGGACAGGGGGGAGACCCAGTACTTC. This rearrangement joins TRBV7-9 to TRBJ2-5; 11 bases are shared with TRBD1. The germline CDR1 and CDR2 sequences are SEHNR and FQNEAQ (reference sequence). J gave up 5 bases and V 4 bases, and 6 bases lay outside the gene matches. This CDR3 has 15 residues.

For the CDR3, the DNA is TGTGCCACCAGCAGAGATTTCGCGGAGAACTATGGCTACACCTTC. Translation: CATSRDFAENYGYTF. The rearrangement links TRBV15 to TRBJ1-2; no definite D call. CDR3 size: 15 residues. The V end was cut by 0 bases, the J end by 2 bases, with 10 bases between. CDR1 is LNHNV and CDR2 is YYDKDF in the germline V gene (reference sequence).

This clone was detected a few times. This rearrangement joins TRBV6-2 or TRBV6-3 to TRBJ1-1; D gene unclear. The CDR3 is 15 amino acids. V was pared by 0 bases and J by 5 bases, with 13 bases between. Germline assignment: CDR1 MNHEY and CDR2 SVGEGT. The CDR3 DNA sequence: TGTGCCAGCAGTTACTCTGGCAGGCGTGGGACTGAAGCTTTCTTT. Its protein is CASSYSGRRGTEAFF.

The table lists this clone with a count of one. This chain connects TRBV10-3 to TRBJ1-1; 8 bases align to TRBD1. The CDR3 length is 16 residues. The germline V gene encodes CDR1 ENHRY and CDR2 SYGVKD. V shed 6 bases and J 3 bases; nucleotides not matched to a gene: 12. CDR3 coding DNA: TGTGCCATCAGCCCACAGGGGGTTGGCGGGGACACTGAAGCTTTCTTT. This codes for CAISPQGVGGDTEAFF.

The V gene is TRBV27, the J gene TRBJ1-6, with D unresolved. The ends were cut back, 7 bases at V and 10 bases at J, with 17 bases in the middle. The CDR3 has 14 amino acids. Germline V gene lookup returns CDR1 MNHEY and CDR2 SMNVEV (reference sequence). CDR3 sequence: CASTLGGLRSPLHF. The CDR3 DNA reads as TGTGCCAGCACCCTAGGAGGGCTCAGATCACCCCTCCACTTT.

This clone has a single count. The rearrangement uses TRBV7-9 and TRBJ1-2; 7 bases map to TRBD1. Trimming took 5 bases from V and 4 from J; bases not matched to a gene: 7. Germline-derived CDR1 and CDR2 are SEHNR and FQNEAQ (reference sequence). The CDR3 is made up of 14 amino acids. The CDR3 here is CASSPQGKLYGYTF. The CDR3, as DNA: TGTGCCAGCAGCCCACAGGGGAAACTCTATGGCTACACCTTC.